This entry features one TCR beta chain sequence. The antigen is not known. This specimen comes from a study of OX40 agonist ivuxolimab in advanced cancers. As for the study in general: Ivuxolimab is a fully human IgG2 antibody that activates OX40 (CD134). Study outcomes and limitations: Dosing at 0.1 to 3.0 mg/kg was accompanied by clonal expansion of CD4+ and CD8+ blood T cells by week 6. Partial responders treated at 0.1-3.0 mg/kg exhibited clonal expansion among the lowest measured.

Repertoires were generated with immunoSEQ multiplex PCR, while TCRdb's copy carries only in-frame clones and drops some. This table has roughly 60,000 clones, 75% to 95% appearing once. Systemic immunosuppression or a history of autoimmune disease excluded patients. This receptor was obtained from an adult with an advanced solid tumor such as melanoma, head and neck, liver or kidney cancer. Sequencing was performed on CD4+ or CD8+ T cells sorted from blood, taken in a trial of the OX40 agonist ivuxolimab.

The CDR3 spells CASSIAGGQPQHF. In DNA, the CDR3 is TGTGCCAGTAGTATTGCAGGCGGGCAGCCCCAGCATTTT. The chain links TRBV19 to TRBJ1-5; D is unresolved. The CDR3 runs 13 residues. V was pared by 3 bases and J by 7 bases, with 10 bases between. Germline CDR1 LNHDA, CDR2 SQIVND (reference sequence). The full variable domain, rest sourced from reference TRBV19 and TRBJ1-5, is DGGITQSPKYLFRKEGQNVTLSCEQNLNHDAMYWYRQDPGQGLRLIYYSQIVNDFQKGDIAEGYSVSREKKESFPLTVTSAQKNPTAFYLCASSIAGGQPQHFGDGTRLSIL.